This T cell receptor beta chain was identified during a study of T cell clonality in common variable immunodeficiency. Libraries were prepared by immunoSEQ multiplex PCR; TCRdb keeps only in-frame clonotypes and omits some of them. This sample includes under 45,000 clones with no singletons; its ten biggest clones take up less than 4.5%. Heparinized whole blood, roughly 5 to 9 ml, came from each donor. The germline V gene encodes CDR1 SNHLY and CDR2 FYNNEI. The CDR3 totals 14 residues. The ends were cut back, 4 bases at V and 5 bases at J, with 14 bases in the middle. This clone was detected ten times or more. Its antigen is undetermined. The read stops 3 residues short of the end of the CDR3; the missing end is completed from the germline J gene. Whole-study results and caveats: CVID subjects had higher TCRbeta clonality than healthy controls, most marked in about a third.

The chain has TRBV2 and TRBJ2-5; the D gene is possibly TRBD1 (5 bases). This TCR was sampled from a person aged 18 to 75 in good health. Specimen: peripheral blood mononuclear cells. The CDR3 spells CASSGLGVEETQYF. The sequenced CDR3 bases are TGTGCCAGCAGTGGGTTAGGGGTTGAGGAGACC.